Sequencing of this T cell receptor (beta chain) was carried out in a study of T-cell memory formation after mild COVID-19. Study findings and constraints: Pre-infection memory harbored some responding clones, suggesting cross-reactive memory joined. Later expanders leaned toward CD4+, whereas clones contracting from day 15 to 85 were balanced CD4/CD8.

Comment on this clonotype: Its antigen is unidentified.

One entry per CDR3 protein, called by TCRdb with MiXCR from the 5' RACE reads. The sample has hundreds of thousands of distinct CDR3 sequences, 20% to 25% seen once. Germline V gives CDR1 LGHDT, CDR2 YNNKEL (reference sequence). J gave up 9 bases and V 0 bases, and 6 bases lay outside the gene matches. The CDR3 has 15 amino acids. This sequence originates from a man between 18 and 29 years old who had mild COVID-19 (a few samples of this study predate the infection). Cell type and time point are not known. The chain joins TRBV3-1 to TRBJ2-2; 8 bases match TRBD1. What was sequenced was PBMCs or a T cell subset sorted from them (not recorded which). The CDR3 DNA reads TGTGCCAGCAGCCAAGATTCCGCAGGGGGCAGGGAGCTGTTTTTT. Protein: CASSQDSAGGRELFF.